The 5 T cell receptor beta chains listed next were all sequenced from one sample in a study of T cells in Graves' hyperthyroidism and ophthalmopathy (dated by TCRdb to about 2019). Receptor libraries were prepared by multiplex PCR. Sequencing instrument: Illumina HiSeq 2000. TCR beta CDR3 regions were amplified from RNA transcripts. The first round of RT-PCR for the TCR CDR3 was performed with the HTBI primer set and the Qiagen OneStep RT-PCR kit. The public sequencing data were trimmed at Q25 with fastp and processed into clonotypes with MiXCR by TCRdb, which kept only in-frame beta chains. CDR3 protein sequences are deduplicated, and each keeps its most common genes and DNA. This sample has 350,000 to 450,000 distinct CDR3 sequences in its table, and around an eighth of those were observed once. Around 27% of the sample belongs to the ten largest clones. What was sequenced was blood. The receptors here all came from a man in his fifties or sixties with Graves' ophthalmopathy.

This clonotype was picked up many times. CDR3 residues: CASSLEAGGYGYTF. The CDR3 DNA reads as TGTGCCAGCAGCTTGGAGGCAGGGGGTTATGGCTACACCTTC. V gene TRBV5-8 combines with J gene TRBJ1-2; 7 bases agree with TRBD1. Unmatched junction bases numbered 4, after V lost 0 bases and J lost 5 bases. The CDR3 loop spans 14 amino acids. Germline V gives CDR1 SGHTS, CDR2 YDEGEE.

At least ten counts were recorded for this clonotype. The gene calls are TRBV11-2 and TRBJ2-2, with D perhaps matching TRBD2 (5 bases). The CDR3 totals 14 residues. Germline CDR1 SGHAT, CDR2 FQNNGV. Trimming stripped 2 bases from V and 8 bases from J, with 12 bases between. This chain's CDR3 is CASSLTGRAGELFF. DNA of the CDR3: TGTGCCAGCAGCTTAACGGGAAGGGCGGGGGAGCTGTTTTTT.

The chain carries TRBV29-1 and TRBJ2-7; perhaps TRBD1 as D (6 bases). Per germline, CDR1 SQVTM and CDR2 ANQGSEA. The CDR3 length is 13 residues. Trimming stripped 2 bases from V and 7 bases from J, with 15 bases between. The CDR3 is CSVELGRGGEQYF. The CDR3, as DNA: TGCAGCGTTGAATTAGGCAGGGGCGGAGAGCAGTACTTC.

This clonotype occurred many times. The rearrangement links TRBV24-1 to TRBJ2-1, with a tentative D call TRBD2 (5 bases). The CDR3 runs to 18 residues. Germline CDR1 reads KGHDR; CDR2 reads SFDVKD. Trimming removed 0 bases from V and 5 bases from J, with 19 bases in between. This chain's CDR3 is CATSDLAGGSHSNNEQFF. As DNA, the CDR3 is TGTGCCACCAGTGATTTGGCCGGAGGCTCCCATTCCAACAATGAGCAGTTCTTC.

V and J are TRBV29-1 and TRBJ2-3; the match to TRBD1 covers 9 bases. This CDR3 is built from 15 residues. V gave up 4 bases and J gave up 2 bases; unmatched junction bases: 7. The germline CDR1 and CDR2 sequences are SQVTM and ANQGSEA. CDR3 region: CSVVGNRGLTDTQYF. CDR3 DNA sequence: TGCAGCGTTGTCGGGAACAGGGGGCTCACAGATACGCAGTATTTT.